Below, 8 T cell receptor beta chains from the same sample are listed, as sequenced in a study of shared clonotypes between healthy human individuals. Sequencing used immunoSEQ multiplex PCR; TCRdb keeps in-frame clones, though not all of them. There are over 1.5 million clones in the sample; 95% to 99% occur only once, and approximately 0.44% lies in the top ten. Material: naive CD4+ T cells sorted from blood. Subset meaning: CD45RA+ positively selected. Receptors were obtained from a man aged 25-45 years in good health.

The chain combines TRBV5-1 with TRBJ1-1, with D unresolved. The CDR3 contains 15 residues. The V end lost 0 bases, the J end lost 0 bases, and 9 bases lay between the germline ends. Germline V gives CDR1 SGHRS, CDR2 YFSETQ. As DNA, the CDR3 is TGCGCCAGCAGCTTGGGACGGGTAATGAACACTGAAGCTTTCTTT. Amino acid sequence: CASSLGRVMNTEAFF.

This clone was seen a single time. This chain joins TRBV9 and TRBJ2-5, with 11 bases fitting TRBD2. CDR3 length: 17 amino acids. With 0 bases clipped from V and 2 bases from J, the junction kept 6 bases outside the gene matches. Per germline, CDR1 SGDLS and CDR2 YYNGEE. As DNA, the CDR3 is TGTGCCAGCAGCGTAGACCCTAGCGGGAGGCTTCAAGAGACCCAGTACTTC. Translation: CASSVDPSGRLQETQYF.

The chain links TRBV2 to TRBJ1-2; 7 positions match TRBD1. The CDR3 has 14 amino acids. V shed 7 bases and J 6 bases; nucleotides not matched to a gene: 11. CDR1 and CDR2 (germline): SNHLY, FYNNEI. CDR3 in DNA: TGTGCCAGCACCCAACGGACAGGAGGACATGGCTACACCTTC. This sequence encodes CASTQRTGGHGYTF. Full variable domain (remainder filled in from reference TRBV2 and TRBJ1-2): EPEVTQTPSHQVTQMGQEVILRCVPISNHLYFYWYRQILGQKVEFLVSFYNNEISEKSEIFDDQFSVERPDGSNFTLKIRSTKLEDSAMYFCASTQRTGGHGYTFGSGTRLTVV.

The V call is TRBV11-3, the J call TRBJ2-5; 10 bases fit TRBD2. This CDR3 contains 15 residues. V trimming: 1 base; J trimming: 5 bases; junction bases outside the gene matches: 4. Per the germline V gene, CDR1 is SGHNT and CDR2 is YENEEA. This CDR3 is CASSLGAGGRETQYF. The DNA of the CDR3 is TGTGCCAGCAGCTTAGGAGCGGGAGGGCGGGAGACCCAGTACTTC. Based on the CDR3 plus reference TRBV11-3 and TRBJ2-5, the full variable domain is EAGVVQSPRYKIIEKKQPVAFWCNPISGHNTLYWYLQNLGQGPELLIRYENEEAVDDSQLPKDRFSAERLKGVDSTLKIQPAELGDSAVYLCASSLGAGGRETQYFGPGTRLLVL.

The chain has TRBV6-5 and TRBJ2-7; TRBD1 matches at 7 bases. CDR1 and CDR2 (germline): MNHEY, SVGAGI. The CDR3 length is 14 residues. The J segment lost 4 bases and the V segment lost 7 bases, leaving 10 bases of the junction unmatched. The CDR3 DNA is TGTGCCAGCACCCGACCGGGACAGAGTTACGAGCAGTACTTC. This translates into CASTRPGQSYEQYF.

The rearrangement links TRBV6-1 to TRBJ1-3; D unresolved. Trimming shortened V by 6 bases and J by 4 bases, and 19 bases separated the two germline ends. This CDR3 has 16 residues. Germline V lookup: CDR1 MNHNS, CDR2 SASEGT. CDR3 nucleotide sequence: TGTGCCAGCAGCGAACAACCACAGACAACAGGAAACACCATATATTTT. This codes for CASSEQPQTTGNTIYF.

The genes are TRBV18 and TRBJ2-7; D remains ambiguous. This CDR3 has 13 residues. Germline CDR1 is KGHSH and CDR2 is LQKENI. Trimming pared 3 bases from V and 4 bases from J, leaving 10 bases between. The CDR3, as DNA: TGTGCCAGCTCACCGCGATCATTATACGAGCAGTACTTC. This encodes CASSPRSLYEQYF.

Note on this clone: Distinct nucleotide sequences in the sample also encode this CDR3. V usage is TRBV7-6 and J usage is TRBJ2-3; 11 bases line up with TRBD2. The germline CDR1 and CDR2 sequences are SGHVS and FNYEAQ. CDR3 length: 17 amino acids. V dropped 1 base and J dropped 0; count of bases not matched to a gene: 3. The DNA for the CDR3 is TGTGCCAGCAGCTTAGGGGGACTAGCGGTTAGCACAGATACGCAGTATTTT. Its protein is CASSLGGLAVSTDTQYF.